The 21 T cell receptor beta chains reported below all come from one sample, sequenced in a study of cytomegalovirus exposure and HLA in healthy donors. Using immunoSEQ multiplex PCR, the repertoire was profiled, and TCRdb retains in-frame clones only, with some absent. The table records over 150,000 clones, 75% to 90% of them present only once. Material for sequencing was PBMCs. All receptors come from a man aged 18 to 30 in good health and CMV-seropositive.

The chain has TRBV13 and TRBJ2-3, with D maybe TRBD2 (6 bases). Germline CDR1 is PRHDT and CDR2 is FYEKMQ (reference sequence). This CDR3 comprises 14 residues. V gave up 4 bases and J gave up 6 bases, with 14 bases separating them. The CDR3 sequence is CASSSRGGGDTQYF. The CDR3 DNA sequence: TGTGCCAGCAGCTCCCGTGGCGGAGGGGATACGCAGTATTTT.

The rearrangement links TRBV18 to TRBJ2-7; 12 nucleotides match TRBD2. The ends lost 0 bases at V and 0 bases at J; junction bases unmatched: 3. CDR1 is KGHSH, CDR2 LQKENI, per germline. The CDR3 consists of 17 residues. The CDR3 bases are TGTGCCAGCTCACCACCGATGACTAGCGGGAGCTCCTACGAGCAGTACTTC. This gives the protein CASSPPMTSGSSYEQYF.

V gene TRBV27 combines with J gene TRBJ1-4; 9 bases match TRBD1. Germline V gives CDR1 MNHEY, CDR2 SMNVEV (reference sequence). The J segment lost 7 bases and the V segment lost 6 bases, leaving 6 bases of the junction unmatched. This CDR3 region has 14 residues. CDR3 residues: CASRRTGASEKLFF. CDR3 nucleotide sequence: TGTGCCAGCAGGCGGACAGGGGCTAGTGAAAAACTGTTTTTT.

V and J are TRBV5-1 and TRBJ1-2; TRBD1 is a possible D gene (6 bases). This CDR3 contains 13 residues. Germline CDR1 SGHRS, CDR2 YFSETQ. Trimming took 4 bases from V and 5 from J, leaving 12 bases between them. The CDR3 here is CASSEGHVYGYTF. The CDR3 nucleotides are TGCGCCAGCAGCGAGGGACACGTTTATGGCTACACCTTC.

As DNA, the CDR3 is TGTGCCAGCAGGCGCTCCTACAATGAGCAGTTCTTC. Its translation: CASRRSYNEQFF. The chain couples TRBV25-1 to TRBJ2-1; D not certain. V was shortened by 6 bases and J by 0 bases, with 3 bases between the two germline ends. This CDR3 is built from 12 residues. CDR1 and CDR2 (germline): MGHDK, SYGVNS.

This sequence joins TRBV6-5 and TRBJ1-2, with TRBD1 matching over 8 bases. J gave up 5 bases and V 2 bases, and 7 bases lay outside the gene matches. Germline assignment: CDR1 MNHEY and CDR2 SVGAGI. CDR3 length equals 15 residues. The CDR3 reads CASSYRTGSYYGYTF. CDR3 sequence (DNA): TGTGCCAGCAGTTACCGGACAGGGAGTTATTATGGCTACACCTTC.

The rearrangement links TRBV9 to TRBJ1-4; tentative D call: TRBD1 (5 bases). Germline V CDR1 and CDR2: SGDLS, YYNGEE. The CDR3 is 17 amino acids. V lost 3 bases, J lost 0 bases, and 15 bases lay in between. CDR3 DNA: TGTGCCAGCAGCGCAGGGCCGCCAGGGACAACTAATGAAAAACTGTTTTTT. Translation gives CASSAGPPGTTNEKLFF.

The rearrangement joins TRBV18 to TRBJ1-3, with 7 bases aligning to TRBD1. The V gene end was trimmed by 0 bases and the J gene end by 0 bases; junction bases not matched to a gene: 2. The CDR3 loop spans 16 amino acids. Germline V gene data show CDR1 as KGHSH and CDR2 as LQKENI. CDR3 sequence reads: CASSPPEGASGNTIYF. The DNA for the CDR3 is TGTGCCAGCTCACCACCGGAGGGGGCCTCTGGAAACACCATATATTTT. The full variable domain, rest sourced from reference TRBV18 and TRBJ1-3, is NAGVMQNPRHLVRRRGQEARLRCSPMKGHSHVYWYRQLPEEGLKFMVYLQKENIIDESGMPKERFSAEFPKEGPSILRIQQVVRGDSAAYFCASSPPEGASGNTIYFGEGSWLTVV.

V and J are TRBV6-6 and TRBJ2-7, with D possibly being TRBD2 (6 bases). With 5 bases removed from V and 1 base from J, the gap between germline ends came to 15 bases. Germline CDR1 and CDR2: MNHNY and SVGAGI (reference sequence). The CDR3 has 15 residues. Here the CDR3 reads CASSAWEARSYEQYF. The CDR3 DNA reads as TGTGCCAGCAGTGCCTGGGAGGCCAGGTCCTACGAGCAGTACTTC.

The gene calls are TRBV4-3 and TRBJ1-2, with 8 nucleotides matching TRBD1. Germline CDR1 LGHNA, CDR2 YSLEER. V lost 2 bases to trimming and J lost 4 bases; unmatched junction nucleotides: 18. The CDR3 spans 19 residues. This CDR3 is CASSQSWGNRGLEGYGYTF. The CDR3 DNA sequence: TGCGCCAGCAGCCAAAGCTGGGGAAACAGGGGGTTAGAGGGCTATGGCTACACCTTC.

The chain employs TRBV5-4 and TRBJ1-5; D may be TRBD1 (6 bases). Germline CDR1 reads SGHNT; CDR2 reads YYREEE (reference sequence). Trimming took off 3 bases at V and 3 bases at J, with 10 bases between the two ends. The CDR3 has 14 residues. The CDR3 region has the DNA TGTGCCAGCAGCTCCGGACAGCACAATCAGCCCCAGCATTTT. Its protein product is CASSSGQHNQPQHF.

The chain couples TRBV4-1 to TRBJ2-7, with D possibly matching TRBD2 (5 bases). CDR3 length: 17 amino acids. The germline V and J ends were trimmed by 0 bases and 0 bases, with 15 bases remaining between them. The germline CDR1 and CDR2 sequences are MGHRA and YSYEKL. Here the CDR3 DNA reads TGCGCCAGCAGCCAAGATCTTCGGAGGCCCAACTCCTACGAGCAGTACTTC. This translates into CASSQDLRRPNSYEQYF.

This chain uses TRBV10-2 with TRBJ1-1, with a tentative D call TRBD1 (5 bases). The CDR3 loop spans 13 amino acids. Trimming took off 2 bases at V and 8 bases at J, with 12 bases between the two ends. Germline values: CDR1 WSHSY, CDR2 SAAADI. CDR3 nucleotide sequence: TGCGCCAGCAGTGAGGCGACGCGGGGGGAAGCTTTCTTT. Protein product: CASSEATRGEAFF.

The chain has TRBV5-4 and TRBJ2-7, with 11 bases that match TRBD2. The germline CDR1 and CDR2 sequences are SGHNT and YYREEE (reference sequence). V gave up 1 base and J gave up 5 bases; unmatched junction bases: 5. The CDR3 length is 15 residues. The CDR3 region has the DNA TGTGCCAGCAGCTTGACTAGCGGGAGCTTCAACGAGCAGTACTTC. It encodes CASSLTSGSFNEQYF.

The chain uses TRBV15 and TRBJ2-1; TRBD1 matches 8 bases. The V gene's germline CDR1 is LNHNV and CDR2 YYDKDF (reference sequence). The CDR3 contains 14 residues. Trimming took 1 base from V and 11 from J; bases not matched to a gene: 7. CDR3 nucleotide sequence: TGTGCCACCAGCAGAGTAAGGACAGGGATCAAGCAGTTCTTC. Amino acid sequence: CATSRVRTGIKQFF.

The chain employs TRBV9 and TRBJ1-1, with 8 bases lining up with TRBD1. Germline trimming cut 4 bases from V and 5 bases from J; bases unmatched to any gene: 10. This CDR3 is built from 15 residues. Per the germline V gene, CDR1 is SGDLS and CDR2 is YYNGEE. CDR3 DNA: TGTGCCAGCAGCACCCGACAGGGGAGAAGAACTGAAGCTTTCTTT. This codes for CASSTRQGRRTEAFF.

The J gene is TRBJ2-3, the V gene TRBV18; D perhaps matches TRBD1 (6 bases). Germline CDR1 reads KGHSH; CDR2 reads LQKENI. The CDR3 has 16 amino acids. V lost 0 bases to trimming and J lost 4 bases, with 14 bases between them. CDR3 in DNA: TGTGCCAGCTCACCACCGTGGGGGCTAAAGTCAGATACGCAGTATTTT. Translation: CASSPPWGLKSDTQYF.

V usage is TRBV4-3 and J usage is TRBJ2-1, with 8 bases matching TRBD2. Germline values: CDR1 LGHNA, CDR2 YSLEER. V dropped 4 bases and J dropped 5; count of bases not matched to a gene: 10. This CDR3 contains 16 residues. CDR3 protein: CASSLGRTSRDNEQFF. CDR3 DNA: TGCGCCAGCAGCCTCGGCCGGACTAGCCGAGACAATGAGCAGTTCTTC.

On this clone: Other DNA sequences from this sample encode an identical CDR3 as well. The V gene is TRBV7-2, the J gene TRBJ2-3, with D hard to call. V was trimmed by 2 bases and J by 3 bases, leaving 3 bases between them. The germline CDR1 and CDR2 sequences are SGHTA and FQGNSA. This CDR3 has 12 amino acids. The CDR3: CASSLYTDTQYF. CDR3 in DNA: TGTGCCAGCAGCTTATATACAGATACGCAGTATTTT.

The chain couples TRBV15 to TRBJ1-6, with TRBD1 identical over 7 bases. The CDR3 has 14 residues. The germline V gene encodes CDR1 LNHNV and CDR2 YYDKDF (reference sequence). With 6 bases clipped from V and 6 bases from J, the junction kept 5 bases outside the gene matches. This CDR3 is CATRTGLFNSPLHF. The CDR3 coding sequence is TGTGCCACCAGGACAGGGCTTTTTAATTCACCCCTCCACTTT.

In this sample, this clone turned up once. The chain joins TRBV5-1 to TRBJ1-1; D remains unclear. Germline assignment: CDR1 SGHRS and CDR2 YFSETQ. This CDR3 comprises 14 residues. V gave up 0 bases and J gave up 5 bases, with 11 bases separating them. The CDR3: CASSLAPGSTEAFF. The CDR3, as DNA: TGCGCCAGCAGCTTGGCCCCGGGGAGTACTGAAGCTTTCTTT.